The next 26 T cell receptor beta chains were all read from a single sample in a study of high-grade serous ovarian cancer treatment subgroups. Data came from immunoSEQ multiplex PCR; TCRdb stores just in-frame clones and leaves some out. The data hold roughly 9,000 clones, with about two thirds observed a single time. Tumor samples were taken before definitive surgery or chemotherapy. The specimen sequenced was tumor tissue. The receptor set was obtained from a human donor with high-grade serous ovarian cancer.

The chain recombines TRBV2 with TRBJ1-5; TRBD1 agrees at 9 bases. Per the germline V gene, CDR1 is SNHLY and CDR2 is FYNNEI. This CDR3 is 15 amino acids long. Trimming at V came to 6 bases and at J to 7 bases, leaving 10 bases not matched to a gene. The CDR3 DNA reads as TGTGCCAGCAGCCAGGAGGGACAGGGCAGCCAGCCCCAGCATTTT. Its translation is CASSQEGQGSQPQHF.

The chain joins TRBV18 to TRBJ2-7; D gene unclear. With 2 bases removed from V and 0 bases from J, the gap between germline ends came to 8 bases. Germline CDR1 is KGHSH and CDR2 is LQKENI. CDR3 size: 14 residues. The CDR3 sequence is CASSPNRVSYEQYF. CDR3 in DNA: TGTGCCAGCTCACCAAATCGGGTCTCCTACGAGCAGTACTTC.

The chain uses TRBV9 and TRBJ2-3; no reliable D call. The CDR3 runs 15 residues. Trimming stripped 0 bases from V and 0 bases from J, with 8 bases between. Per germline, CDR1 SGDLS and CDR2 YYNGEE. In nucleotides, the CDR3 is TGTGCCAGCAGCGTAGGAGGCGGAAGCACAGATACGCAGTATTTT. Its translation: CASSVGGGSTDTQYF.

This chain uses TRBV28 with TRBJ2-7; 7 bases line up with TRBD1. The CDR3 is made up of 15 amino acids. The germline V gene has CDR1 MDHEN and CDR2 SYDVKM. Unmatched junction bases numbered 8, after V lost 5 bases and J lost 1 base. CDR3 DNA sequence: TGTGCCAGCAGTATCCTCCGGGACAGTTCCTACGAGCAGTACTTC. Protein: CASSILRDSSYEQYF.

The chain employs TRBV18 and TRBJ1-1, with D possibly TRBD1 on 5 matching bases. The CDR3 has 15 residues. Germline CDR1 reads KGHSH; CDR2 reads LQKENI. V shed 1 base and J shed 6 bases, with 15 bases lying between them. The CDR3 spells CASSPRAEGWPEAFF. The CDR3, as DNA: TGTGCCAGCTCACCACGAGCGGAGGGGTGGCCTGAAGCTTTCTTT.

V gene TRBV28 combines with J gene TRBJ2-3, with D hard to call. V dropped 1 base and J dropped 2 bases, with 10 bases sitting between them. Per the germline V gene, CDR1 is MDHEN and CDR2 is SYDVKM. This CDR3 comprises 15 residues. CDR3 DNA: TGTGCCAGCAGTTTATTAGAGCGAATCACAGATACGCAGTATTTT. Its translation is CASSLLERITDTQYF.

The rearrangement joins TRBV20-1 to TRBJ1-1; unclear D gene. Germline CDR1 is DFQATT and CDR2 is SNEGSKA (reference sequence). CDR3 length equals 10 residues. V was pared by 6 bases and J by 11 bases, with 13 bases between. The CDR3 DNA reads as TGCAGTGCCGCCCGGGATTCTGCTTTCTTT. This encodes CSAARDSAFF.

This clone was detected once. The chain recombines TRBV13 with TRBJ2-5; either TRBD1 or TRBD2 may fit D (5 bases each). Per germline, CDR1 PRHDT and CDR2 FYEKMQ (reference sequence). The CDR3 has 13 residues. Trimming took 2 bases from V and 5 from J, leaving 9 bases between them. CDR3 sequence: CASSLRGAETQYF. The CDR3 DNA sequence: TGTGCCAGCAGCTTAAGAGGGGCTGAGACCCAGTACTTC. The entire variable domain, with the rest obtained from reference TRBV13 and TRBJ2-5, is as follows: AAGVIQSPRHLIKEKRETATLKCYPIPRHDTVYWYQQGPGQDPQFLISFYEKMQSDKGSIPDRFSAQQFSDYHSELNMSSLELGDSALYFCASSLRGAETQYFGPGTRLLVL.

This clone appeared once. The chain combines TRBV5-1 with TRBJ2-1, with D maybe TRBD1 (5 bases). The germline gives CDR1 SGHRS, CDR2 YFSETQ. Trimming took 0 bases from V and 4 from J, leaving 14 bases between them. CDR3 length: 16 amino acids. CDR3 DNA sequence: TGCGCCAGCAGCTTGGTCAAAGGGGCAGGATACAATGAGCAGTTCTTC. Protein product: CASSLVKGAGYNEQFF.

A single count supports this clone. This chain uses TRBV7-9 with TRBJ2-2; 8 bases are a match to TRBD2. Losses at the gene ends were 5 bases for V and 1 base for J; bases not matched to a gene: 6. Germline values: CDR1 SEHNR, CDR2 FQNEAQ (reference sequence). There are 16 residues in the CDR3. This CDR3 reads CASSRLAGGNTGELFF. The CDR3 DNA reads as TGTGCCAGCAGCCGTTTGGCGGGAGGGAACACCGGGGAGCTGTTTTTT. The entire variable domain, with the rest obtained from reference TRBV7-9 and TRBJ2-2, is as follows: DTGVSQNPRHKITKRGQNVTFRCDPISEHNRLYWYRQTLGQGPEFLTYFQNEAQLEKSRLLSDRFSAERPKGSFSTLEIQRTEQGDSAMYLCASSRLAGGNTGELFFGEGSRLTVL.

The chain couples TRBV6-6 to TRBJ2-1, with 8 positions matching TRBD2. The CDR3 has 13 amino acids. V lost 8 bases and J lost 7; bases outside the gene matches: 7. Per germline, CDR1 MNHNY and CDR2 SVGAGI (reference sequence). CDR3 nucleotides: TGTGCCAGCGCGCGGGGGGCGGTAAATGAGCAGTTCTTC. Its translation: CASARGAVNEQFF.

CDR3 sequence reads: CASSTWETQYF. The CDR3 DNA reads TGTGCCAGCAGCACCTGGGAGACCCAGTACTTC. J is TRBJ2-5 and V is TRBV6-5; D is unclear. The length of the CDR3 is 11 residues. The germline CDR1 and CDR2 sequences are MNHEY and SVGAGI. V dropped 6 bases and J dropped 5 bases, with 7 bases sitting between them.

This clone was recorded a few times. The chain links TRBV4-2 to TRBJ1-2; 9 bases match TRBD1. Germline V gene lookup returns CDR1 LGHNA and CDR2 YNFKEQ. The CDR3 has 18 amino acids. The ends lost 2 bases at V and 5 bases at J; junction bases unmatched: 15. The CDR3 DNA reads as TGTGCCAGCAGCCAACCAAATCCCGGGACAGGGAACAGTTATGGCTACACCTTC. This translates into CASSQPNPGTGNSYGYTF.

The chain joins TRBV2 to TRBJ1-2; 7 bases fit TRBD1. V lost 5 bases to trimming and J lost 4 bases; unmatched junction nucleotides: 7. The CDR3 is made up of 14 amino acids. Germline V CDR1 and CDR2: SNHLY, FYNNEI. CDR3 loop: CASSSTGSGYGYTF. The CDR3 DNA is TGTGCCAGCAGTTCGACAGGGTCCGGCTATGGCTACACCTTC.

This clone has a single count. The CDR3 sequence: CASSFRGRVQDYGYTF. The CDR3 coding sequence is TGTGCCAGCAGTTTTAGGGGCAGGGTTCAGGACTATGGCTACACCTTC. The chain combines TRBV28 with TRBJ1-2; a weak D match, TRBD1 (5 bases). CDR3 length: 16 residues. Germline V CDR1 and CDR2: MDHEN, SYDVKM. The V end was cut by 3 bases, the J end by 3 bases, with 17 bases between.

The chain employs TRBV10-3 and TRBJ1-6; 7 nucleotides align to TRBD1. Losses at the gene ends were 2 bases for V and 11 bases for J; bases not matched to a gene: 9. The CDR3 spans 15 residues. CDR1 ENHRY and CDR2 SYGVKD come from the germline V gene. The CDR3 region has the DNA TGTGCCATCAGTGAGAACCGGGACAGCTTTCCACCCCTCCACTTT. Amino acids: CAISENRDSFPPLHF.

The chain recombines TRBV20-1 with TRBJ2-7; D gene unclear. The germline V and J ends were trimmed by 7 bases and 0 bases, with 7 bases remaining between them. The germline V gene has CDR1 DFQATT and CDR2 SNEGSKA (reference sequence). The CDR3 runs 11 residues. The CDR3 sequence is CSGTDSYEQYF. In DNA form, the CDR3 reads TGCAGTGGCACTGACTCCTACGAGCAGTACTTC.

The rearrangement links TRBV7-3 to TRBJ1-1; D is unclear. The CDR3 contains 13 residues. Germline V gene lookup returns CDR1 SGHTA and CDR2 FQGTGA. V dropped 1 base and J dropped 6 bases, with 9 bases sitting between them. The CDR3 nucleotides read TGTGCCAGCAGCTTAAACGGTTTGGCTGAAGCTTTCTTT. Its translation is CASSLNGLAEAFF.

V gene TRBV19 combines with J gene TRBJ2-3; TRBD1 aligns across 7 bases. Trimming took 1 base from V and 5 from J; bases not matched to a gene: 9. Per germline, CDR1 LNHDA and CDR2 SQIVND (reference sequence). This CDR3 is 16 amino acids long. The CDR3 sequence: CASSIGDSLVGDTQYF. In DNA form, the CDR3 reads TGTGCCAGTAGTATAGGGGACAGTCTAGTCGGAGATACGCAGTATTTT.

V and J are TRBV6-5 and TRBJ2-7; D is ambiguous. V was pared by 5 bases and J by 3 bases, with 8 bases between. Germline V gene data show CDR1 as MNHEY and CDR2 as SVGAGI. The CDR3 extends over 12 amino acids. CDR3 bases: TGTGCCAGCAGTGAATCTCACTACGAGCAGTACTTC. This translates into CASSESHYEQYF.

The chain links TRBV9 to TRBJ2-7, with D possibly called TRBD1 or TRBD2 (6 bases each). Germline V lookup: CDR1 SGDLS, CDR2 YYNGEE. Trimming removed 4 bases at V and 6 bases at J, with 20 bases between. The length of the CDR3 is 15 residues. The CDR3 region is CASSPGGGGRPEQYF. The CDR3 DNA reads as TGTGCCAGCAGCCCTGGAGGGGGAGGCCGCCCCGAGCAGTACTTC.

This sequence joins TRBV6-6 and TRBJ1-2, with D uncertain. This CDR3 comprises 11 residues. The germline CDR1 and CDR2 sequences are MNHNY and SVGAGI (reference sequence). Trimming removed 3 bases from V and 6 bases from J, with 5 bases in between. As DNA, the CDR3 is TGTGCCAGCAGTTATGGGGATGGCTACACCTTC. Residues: CASSYGDGYTF.

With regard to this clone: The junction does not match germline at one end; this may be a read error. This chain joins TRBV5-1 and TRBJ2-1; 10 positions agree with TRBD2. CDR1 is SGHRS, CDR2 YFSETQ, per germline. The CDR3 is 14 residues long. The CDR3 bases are TGCGCCAGCAGCTTCCTAGCGGGAGATAATGGGCAGTTCTTC. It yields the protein CASSFLAGDNGQFF. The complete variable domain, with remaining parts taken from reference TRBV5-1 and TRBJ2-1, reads KAGVTQTPRYLIKTRGQQVTLSCSPISGHRSVSWYQQTPGQGLQFLFEYFSETQRNKGNFPGRFSGRQFSNSRSEMNVSTLELGDSALYLCASSFLAGDNGQFFGPGTRLTVL.

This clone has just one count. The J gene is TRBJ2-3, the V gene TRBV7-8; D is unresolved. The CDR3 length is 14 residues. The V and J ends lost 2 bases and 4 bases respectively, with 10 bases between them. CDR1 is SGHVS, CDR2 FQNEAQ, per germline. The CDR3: CASSLRFQSDTQYF. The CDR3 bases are TGTGCCAGCAGCTTAAGATTTCAGTCAGATACGCAGTATTTT.

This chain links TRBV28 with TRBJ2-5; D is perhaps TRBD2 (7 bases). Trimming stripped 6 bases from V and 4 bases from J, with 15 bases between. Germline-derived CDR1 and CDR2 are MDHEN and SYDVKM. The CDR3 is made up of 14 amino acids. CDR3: CASSLRGGVETQYF. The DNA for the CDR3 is TGTGCCAGCAGCCTCCGCGGGGGCGTAGAGACCCAGTACTTC.

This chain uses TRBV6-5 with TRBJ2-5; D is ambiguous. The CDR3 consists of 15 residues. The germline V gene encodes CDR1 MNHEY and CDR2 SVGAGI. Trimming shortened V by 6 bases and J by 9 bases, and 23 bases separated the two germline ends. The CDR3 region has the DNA TGTGCCAGCAGCGCCGGGTGGCACCCCGGCGCTGCCCAGTACTTC. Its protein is CASSAGWHPGAAQYF.